This passage covers 7 T cell receptor beta chains from one sample sequenced in a study of vaccination effects on CD4 cells after COVID-19. These receptors have no known antigen. The protocol was immunoSEQ multiplex PCR, while the TCRdb copy is restricted to in-frame clones and leaves out a portion. The data hold 15,000 to 20,000 clones, with roughly three quarters observed a single time. Expansion of antigen-specific CD4+ T cells with viral peptide pools was carried out by the ViraFEST assay before sequencing. Subsequent to 10 days of culture, CD4+ T cells were isolated. Every participant took two doses of the BNT162b2 or mRNA-1273 vaccine. The material was CD4+ T cells from PBMCs cultured with HCoV-NL63 spike peptides, obtained after COVID-19 vaccination. The receptors come from a human donor who received a COVID-19 vaccine.

The chain recombines TRBV16 with TRBJ1-6; D call uncertain. V gave up 0 bases and J gave up 6 bases, with 9 bases separating them. In germline, CDR1 is KGHSY, CDR2 FQNENV. CDR3 length equals 15 residues. This chain's CDR3 is CASSQSREANSPLHF. The CDR3 bases are TGTGCCAGCAGCCAATCGCGGGAGGCTAATTCACCCCTCCACTTT. The full variable domain, with the rest looked up from reference TRBV16 and TRBJ1-6, is GEEVAQTPKHLVRGEGQKAKLYCAPIKGHSYVFWYQQVLKNEFKFLISFQNENVFDETGMPKERFSAKCLPNSPCSLEIQATKLEDSAVYFCASSQSREANSPLHFGNGTRLTVT.

The V gene is TRBV5-1, the J gene TRBJ1-2; tentatively, D is TRBD1 (5 bases). CDR1 is SGHRS and CDR2 is YFSETQ in the germline V gene. The CDR3 length is 15 residues. Trimming shortened V by 0 bases and J by 9 bases, and 18 bases separated the two germline ends. This CDR3 is CASSLVGVSFPRYTF. CDR3 nucleotides: TGCGCCAGCAGCTTGGTAGGGGTATCCTTTCCTCGCTACACCTTC.

This clone showed up just once. The chain uses TRBV7-2 and TRBJ1-2; possibly TRBD1 for D (5 bases). The V gene lost 1 base and the J gene lost 7 bases, with 10 bases spanning the gap. Germline V gene data show CDR1 as SGHTA and CDR2 as FQGNSA. CDR3 length: 13 residues. The CDR3 nucleotides are TGTGCCAGCAGCTTAGGTGGGGGGGGTGGCTACACCTTC. Translated, it gives CASSLGGGGGYTF. The entire variable domain, with the rest obtained from reference TRBV7-2 and TRBJ1-2, is as follows: GAGVSQSPSNKVTEKGKDVELRCDPISGHTALYWYRQSLGQGLEFLIYFQGNSAPDKSGLPSDRFSAERTGGSVSTLTIQRTQQEDSAVYLCASSLGGGGGYTFGSGTRLTVV.

In its sample, this clone was seen a few times. The chain couples TRBV5-1 to TRBJ2-7, with TRBD1 identical over 11 bases. From germline, CDR1 is SGHRS and CDR2 YFSETQ. V dropped 0 bases and J dropped 4; count of bases not matched to a gene: 9. CDR3 length equals 17 residues. The CDR3 spells CASSLAKFGTGGYEQYF. The CDR3 coding sequence is TGCGCCAGCAGCTTGGCCAAGTTCGGGACAGGGGGATACGAGCAGTACTTC.

The chain links TRBV10-3 to TRBJ2-1, with 8 bases aligning to TRBD2. Unmatched junction bases numbered 6, after V lost 8 bases and J lost 6 bases. The CDR3 totals 13 residues. The germline gives CDR1 ENHRY, CDR2 SYGVKD. The DNA for the CDR3 is TGTGCCATCTCCCCGGGGGGGGTCAATGAGCAGTTCTTC. Its translation: CAISPGGVNEQFF.

The CDR3 loop is CASRPLAGGLETQYF. CDR3 in DNA: TGTGCCAGCAGACCTTTAGCGGGGGGGCTGGAGACCCAGTACTTC. The chain couples TRBV11-2 to TRBJ2-5; 11 nucleotides align to TRBD2. Trimming removed 6 bases from V and 5 bases from J; junction bases left unmatched: 8. The CDR3 contains 15 residues. CDR1 is SGHAT, CDR2 FQNNGV, per germline. The full variable domain, completed using reference TRBV11-2 and TRBJ2-5, is EAGVAQSPRYKIIEKRQSVAFWCNPISGHATLYWYQQILGQGPKLLIQFQNNGVVDDSQLPKDRFSAERLKGVDSTLKIQPAKLEDSAVYLCASRPLAGGLETQYFGPGTRLLVL.

This clone was observed a few times. This chain's CDR3 is CAIRGPETEAFF. CDR3 DNA sequence: TGTGCCATCAGGGGGCCGGAGACTGAAGCTTTCTTT. The chain uses TRBV10-3 and TRBJ1-1, with D possibly being TRBD1 (5 bases). The CDR3 is 12 residues long. Trimming cost V 6 bases and J 5 bases, with 10 bases left between them. CDR1 is ENHRY, CDR2 SYGVKD, per germline.